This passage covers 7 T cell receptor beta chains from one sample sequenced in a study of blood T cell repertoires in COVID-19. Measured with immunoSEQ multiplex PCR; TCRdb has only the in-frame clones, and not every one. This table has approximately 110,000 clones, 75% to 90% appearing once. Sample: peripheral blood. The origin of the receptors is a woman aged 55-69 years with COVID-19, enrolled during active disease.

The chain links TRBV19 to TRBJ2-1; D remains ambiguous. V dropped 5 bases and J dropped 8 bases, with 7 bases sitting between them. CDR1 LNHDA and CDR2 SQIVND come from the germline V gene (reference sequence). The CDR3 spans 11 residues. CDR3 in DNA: TGTGCCAGTAGTTCGCGTTATGAGCAGTTCTTC. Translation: CASSSRYEQFF.

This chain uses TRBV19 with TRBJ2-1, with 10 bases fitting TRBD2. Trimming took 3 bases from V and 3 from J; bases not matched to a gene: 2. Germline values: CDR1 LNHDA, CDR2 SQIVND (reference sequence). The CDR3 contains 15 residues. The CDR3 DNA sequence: TGTGCCAGTAGTATCGCTAGCGGGGGCTACAATGAGCAGTTCTTC. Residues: CASSIASGGYNEQFF.

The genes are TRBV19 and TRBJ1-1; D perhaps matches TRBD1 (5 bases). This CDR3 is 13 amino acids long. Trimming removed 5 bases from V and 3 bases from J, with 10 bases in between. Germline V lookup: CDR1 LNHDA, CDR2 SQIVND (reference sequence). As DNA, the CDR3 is TGTGCCAGTAGTGCAGGGTATGACACTGAAGCTTTCTTT. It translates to CASSAGYDTEAFF.

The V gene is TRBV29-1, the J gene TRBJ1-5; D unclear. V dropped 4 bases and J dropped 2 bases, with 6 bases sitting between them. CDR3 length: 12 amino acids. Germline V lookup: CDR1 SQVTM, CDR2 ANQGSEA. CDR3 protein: CSVVTGNQPQHF. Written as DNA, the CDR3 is TGCAGCGTTGTTACAGGCAATCAGCCCCAGCATTTT.

The CDR3 reads CASSSPGLGPYEQYF. The CDR3 DNA reads as TGTGCCAGCAGCAGCCCGGGACTAGGCCCCTACGAGCAGTACTTC. This chain links TRBV2 with TRBJ2-7; 8 nucleotides align to TRBD2. The germline CDR1 and CDR2 sequences are SNHLY and FYNNEI. The V and J ends lost 6 bases and 2 bases, in that order; junction bases with no gene match: 9. The CDR3 is made up of 15 amino acids.

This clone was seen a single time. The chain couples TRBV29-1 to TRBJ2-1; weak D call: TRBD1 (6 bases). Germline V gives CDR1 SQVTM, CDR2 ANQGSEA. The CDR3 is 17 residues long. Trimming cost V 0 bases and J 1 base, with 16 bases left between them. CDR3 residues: CSVEDPPGVGSYNEQFF. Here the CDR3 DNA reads TGCAGCGTTGAAGATCCCCCAGGGGTAGGGTCCTACAATGAGCAGTTCTTC.

The CDR3 region is CASSLAYRVGEQYF. Here the CDR3 DNA reads TGTGCCAGCAGCTTAGCGTACAGGGTCGGCGAGCAGTACTTC. V is TRBV11-2 and J is TRBJ2-7; the D gene is possibly TRBD1 (6 bases). The CDR3 has 14 amino acids. The V gene lost 1 base and the J gene lost 6 bases, with 13 bases spanning the gap. Germline V gene lookup returns CDR1 SGHAT and CDR2 FQNNGV.